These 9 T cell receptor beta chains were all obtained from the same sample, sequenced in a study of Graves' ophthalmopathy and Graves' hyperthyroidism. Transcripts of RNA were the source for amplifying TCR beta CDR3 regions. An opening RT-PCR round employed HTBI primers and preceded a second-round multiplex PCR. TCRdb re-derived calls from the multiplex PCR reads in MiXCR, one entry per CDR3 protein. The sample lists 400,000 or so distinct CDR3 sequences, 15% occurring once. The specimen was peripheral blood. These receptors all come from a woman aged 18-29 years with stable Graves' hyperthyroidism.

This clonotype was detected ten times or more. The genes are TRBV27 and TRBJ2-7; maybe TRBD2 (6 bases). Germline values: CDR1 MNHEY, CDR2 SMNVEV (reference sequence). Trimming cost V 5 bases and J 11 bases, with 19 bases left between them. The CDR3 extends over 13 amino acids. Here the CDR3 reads CASSPSGTGGKYF. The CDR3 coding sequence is TGTGCCAGCAGTCCCTCCGGGACTGGAGGAAAGTACTTC.

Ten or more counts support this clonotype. CDR3 sequence reads: CASSSTGFYEQYF. CDR3 nucleotide sequence: TGCGCCAGCAGCTCGACGGGGTTCTACGAGCAGTACTTC. J is TRBJ2-7 and V is TRBV5-1; tentative D call: TRBD2 (5 bases). Germline V gives CDR1 SGHRS, CDR2 YFSETQ. The CDR3 is 13 residues long. Trimming took 3 bases from V and 3 from J, leaving 10 bases between them.

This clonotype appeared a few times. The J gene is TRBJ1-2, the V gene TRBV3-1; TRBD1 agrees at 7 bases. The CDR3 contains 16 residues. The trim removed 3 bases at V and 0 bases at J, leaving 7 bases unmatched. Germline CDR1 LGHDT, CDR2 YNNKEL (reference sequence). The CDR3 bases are TGTGCCAGCAGCCAGCTAGGGACAGCTTCTAACTATGGCTACACCTTC. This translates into CASSQLGTASNYGYTF.

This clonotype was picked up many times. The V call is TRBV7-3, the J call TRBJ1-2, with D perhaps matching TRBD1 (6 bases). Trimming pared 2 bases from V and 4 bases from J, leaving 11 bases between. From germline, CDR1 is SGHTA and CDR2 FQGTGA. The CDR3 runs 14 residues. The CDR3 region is CASSLDGGPYGYTF. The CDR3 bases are TGTGCCAGCAGCTTAGATGGGGGGCCCTATGGCTACACCTTC.

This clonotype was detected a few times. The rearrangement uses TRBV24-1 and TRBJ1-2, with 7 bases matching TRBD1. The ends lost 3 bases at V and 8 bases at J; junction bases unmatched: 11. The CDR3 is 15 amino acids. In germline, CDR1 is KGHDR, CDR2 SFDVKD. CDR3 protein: CATSDPRGTAEGYTF. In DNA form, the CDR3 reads TGTGCCACCAGTGATCCGCGCGGGACAGCGGAAGGCTACACCTTC.

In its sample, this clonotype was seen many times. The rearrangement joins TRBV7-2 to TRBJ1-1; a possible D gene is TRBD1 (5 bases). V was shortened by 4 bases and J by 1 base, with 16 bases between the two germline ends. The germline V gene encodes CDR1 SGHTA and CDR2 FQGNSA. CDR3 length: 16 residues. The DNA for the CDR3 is TGTGCCAGCAGCTCGACCGGGGGTAGTCGGAACACTGAAGCTTTCTTT. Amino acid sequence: CASSSTGGSRNTEAFF.

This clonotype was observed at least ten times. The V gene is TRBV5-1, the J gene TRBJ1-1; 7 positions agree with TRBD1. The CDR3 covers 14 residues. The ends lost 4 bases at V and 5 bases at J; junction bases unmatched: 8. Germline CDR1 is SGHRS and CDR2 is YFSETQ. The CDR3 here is CASSKTGERTEAFF. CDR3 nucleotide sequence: TGCGCCAGCAGCAAAACAGGGGAGAGAACTGAAGCTTTCTTT.

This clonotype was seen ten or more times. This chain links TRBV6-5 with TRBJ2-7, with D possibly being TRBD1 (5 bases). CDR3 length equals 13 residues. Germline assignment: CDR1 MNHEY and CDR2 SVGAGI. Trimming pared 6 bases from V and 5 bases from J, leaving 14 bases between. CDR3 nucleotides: TGTGCCAGCAGCCCTACAGGCGGTAACGAGCAGTACTTC. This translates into CASSPTGGNEQYF.

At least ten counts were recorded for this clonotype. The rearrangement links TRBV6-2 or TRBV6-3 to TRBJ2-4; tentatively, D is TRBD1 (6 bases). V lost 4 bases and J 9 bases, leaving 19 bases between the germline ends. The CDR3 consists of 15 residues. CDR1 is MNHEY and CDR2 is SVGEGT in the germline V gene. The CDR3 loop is CASSSLRAGDVIQYF. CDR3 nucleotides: TGTGCCAGCAGTTCCCTGAGGGCAGGGGATGTCATTCAGTACTTC.